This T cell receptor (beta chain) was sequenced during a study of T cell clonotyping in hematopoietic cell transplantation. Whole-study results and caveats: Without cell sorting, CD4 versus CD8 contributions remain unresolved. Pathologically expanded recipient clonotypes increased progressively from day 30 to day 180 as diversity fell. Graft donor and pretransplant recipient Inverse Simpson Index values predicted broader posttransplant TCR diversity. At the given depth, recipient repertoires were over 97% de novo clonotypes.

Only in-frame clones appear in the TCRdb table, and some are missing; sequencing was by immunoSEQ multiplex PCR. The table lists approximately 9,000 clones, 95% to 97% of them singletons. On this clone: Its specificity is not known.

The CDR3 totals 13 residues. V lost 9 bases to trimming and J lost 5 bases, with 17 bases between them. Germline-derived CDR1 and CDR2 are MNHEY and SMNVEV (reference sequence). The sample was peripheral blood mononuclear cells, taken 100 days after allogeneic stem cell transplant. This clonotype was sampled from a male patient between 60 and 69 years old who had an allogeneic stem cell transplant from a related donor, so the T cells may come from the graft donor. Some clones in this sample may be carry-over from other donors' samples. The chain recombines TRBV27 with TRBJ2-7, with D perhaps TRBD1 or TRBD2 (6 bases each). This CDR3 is CASCDTGRNEQYF. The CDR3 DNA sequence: TGTGCCAGTTGTGACACAGGGAGGAACGAGCAGTACTTC.